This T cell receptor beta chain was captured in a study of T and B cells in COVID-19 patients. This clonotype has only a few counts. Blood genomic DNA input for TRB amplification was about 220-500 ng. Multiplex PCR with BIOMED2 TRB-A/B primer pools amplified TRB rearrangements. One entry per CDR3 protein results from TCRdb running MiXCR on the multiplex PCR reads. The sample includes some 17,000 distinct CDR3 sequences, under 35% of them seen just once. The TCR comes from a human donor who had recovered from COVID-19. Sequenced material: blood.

For the CDR3, the DNA is TGTGCCAGCAGCCCCCAGGGGGGGACACCATCGGATACGCAGTATTTT. This translates into CASSPQGGTPSDTQYF. V usage is TRBV7-2 and J usage is TRBJ2-3, with D perhaps TRBD1 or TRBD2 (7 bases each). Trimming left V 5 bases short and J 6 bases short, with 21 bases between. The CDR3 covers 16 residues. Per germline, CDR1 SGHTA and CDR2 FQGNSA. The full variable domain, its missing parts supplied by reference TRBV7-2 and TRBJ2-3, is GAGVSQSPSNKVTEKGKDVELRCDPISGHTALYWYRQSLGQGLEFLIYFQGNSAPDKSGLPSDRFSAERTGGSVSTLTIQRTQQEDSAVYLCASSPQGGTPSDTQYFGPGTRLTVL.